The text below deals with one T cell receptor beta chain. The sample is drawn from a study of blood T cell repertoires in COVID-19. About the study: PBMCs, B-cell-depleted T cells, or T cells provided the cDNA or gDNA that made up the material.

Sequenced by immunoSEQ multiplex PCR; TCRdb stores in-frame clones only, minus some. The sample contains more than 400,000 clones, about 90% of which appear only once. The ends were cut back, 6 bases at V and 8 bases at J, with 13 bases in the middle. CDR3 length: 12 amino acids. This chain connects TRBV12-3 or TRBV12-4 to TRBJ1-2, with unresolved D. The sequence was collected from a man younger than 30 who had recovered from COVID-19. The material sequenced was PBMCs or T cells enriched from blood (not recorded which). The CDR3 protein is CASSLGIGGYTF. The CDR3 DNA is TGTGCCAGCAGCTTGGGCATCGGCGGCTACACCTTC.